This T cell receptor beta chain was sequenced for a study of blood T cells in healthy people across ages (dated by TCRdb to 2015 to 2017). Background for the entire study: In model experiments, roughly one uniquely barcoded TCR beta cDNA molecule per two T cells was captured by template switching. To track age-related changes in TCR beta repertoire diversity, the study relied on deep sequencing normalized with unique cDNA molecular identifiers. The donors were split into four age groups: young (average about 16 years), middle-aged (roughly 42), aged (roughly 60) and long-lived (roughly 88). To avoid experimental bias, donors of different ages were spread randomly across the sequencing lanes. The study analyzed two additional independent replicas of 1 million unique cDNA reads from the same blood draw for two donors, one aged 18 to 30 and one aged 80 or older.

Summary of the overall study and its limitations: The percentage of naive T cells measured by flow cytometry correlated strongly with observed TCR beta diversity. The CMV infection status of donors was not known, potentially confounding age-related changes in expanded clonotypes. Bulk unsorted PBMC profiling prevented conclusive comparison of naive and antigen-experienced compartments. Total diversity estimates from one million sequenced T cells were considered lower bounds and underestimates. Observed TCR beta diversity per million T cells fell roughly linearly with age, and a significant reduction was already apparent by age around 40. Compared with the aged group, more naive CD4+ T cells, fewer expanded clones and increased TCR diversity were shown by the long-lived group, suggesting age selection.

This clonotype was counted only a few times. Its specific antigen is unknown. Per-base quality was not reported, and no clone a single base away is much larger than it. From the cysteine through the phenylalanine, the CDR3 covers 15 amino acids. Just CDR3 DNA is preserved here, 45 bases in frame from base 1. Trimming costs V 2 bases and J 7 bases, and their ends lie 15 bases apart. The germline V gene sets CDR1 to SNHLY and CDR2 to FYNNEI. The library was produced with 5' RACE. The listed sequencing device is Illumina HiSeq 2500. The second PCR ran for about 6 to 11 cycles and used a J-beta primer mix along with a sample-barcoded 5' primer. A unique molecular identifier was introduced onto each TCR beta cDNA molecule by a template-switch 5' adaptor carrying 12 random nucleotides. At least 2.5 million CDR3-containing paired-end reads were obtained from each sample. First-strand cDNA synthesis was performed from all RNA using the Mint cDNA synthesis kit, with priming by a TRBC-specific oligonucleotide. After uracil-DNA glycosylase treatment, a first 18-cycle PCR used universal primers M1SS and BC2_uni_R on all cDNA. The paper's data handling went like this. For normalization, 1 million high-quality reads, each with a distinct molecular identifier, were randomly selected from each sample. Reads sharing molecular identifiers were discarded rather than binned into consensus sequences. MiTCR, with a Q25 quality threshold and the strictest error-elimination algorithm, was used for CDR3 identification, clonotype clustering and error correction. Lower-bound total TCR beta diversity was estimated with a nonparametric unseen species model using Euler transformation. TCRdb passed the public sequencing reads through fastp at Q25 and MiXCR, retaining productive beta sequences. Each record represents a unique CDR3 protein, reported with the most common genes and DNA among its rows. For this entry, the V and J calls and clone size follow TCRdb and not the study's own pipeline. For this sample there are about 1.1 million distinct CDR3 sequences; 35% to 40% appear just once. Under 15% of the sample lies in the top ten.

Donors were 39 systemically healthy Caucasian individuals from Russia aged about 6 to 100 years. Each donor gave around 9.5 milliliters of peripheral blood, collected into EDTA-treated Vacutainer tubes. PBMCs were isolated by Ficoll-Paque density-gradient centrifugation, with at least 6 million obtained per sample. Trizol reagent was used to extract total RNA from PBMCs, with at least 6 micrograms per sample. The percentages of naive CD45RAhigh/CD27high T cells were determined by flow cytometry on a PBMC aliquot from every donor. The chain employs TRBV2 and TRBJ1-5; no D segment can be confidently identified. The sequencing sample was made of blood. This receptor was taken from a man aged 18 to 30 in good health. Here the CDR3 is given as CASSELQAGDQPQHF. The sequenced DNA is TGTGCCAGCAGTGAACTACAAGCGGGAGACCAGCCCCAGCATTTT.